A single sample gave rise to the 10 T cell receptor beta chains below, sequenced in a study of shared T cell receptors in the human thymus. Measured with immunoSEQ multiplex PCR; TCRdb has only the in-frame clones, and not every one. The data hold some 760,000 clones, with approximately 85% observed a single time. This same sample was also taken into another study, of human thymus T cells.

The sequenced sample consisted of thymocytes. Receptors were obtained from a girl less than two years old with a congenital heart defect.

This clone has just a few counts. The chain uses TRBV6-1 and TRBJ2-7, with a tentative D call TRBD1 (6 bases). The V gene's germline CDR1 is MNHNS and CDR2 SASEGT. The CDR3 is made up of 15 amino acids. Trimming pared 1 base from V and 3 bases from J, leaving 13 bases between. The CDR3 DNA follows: TGTGCCAGCAGTGAAGGTGAGAACAGGGACTACGAGCAGTACTTC. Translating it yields CASSEGENRDYEQYF.

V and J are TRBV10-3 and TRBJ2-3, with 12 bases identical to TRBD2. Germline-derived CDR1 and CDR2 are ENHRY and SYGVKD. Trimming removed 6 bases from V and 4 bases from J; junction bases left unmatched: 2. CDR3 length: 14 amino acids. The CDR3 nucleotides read TGTGCCATCAGATCTAGCGGGGGGGCAGATACGCAGTATTTT. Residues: CAIRSSGGADTQYF.

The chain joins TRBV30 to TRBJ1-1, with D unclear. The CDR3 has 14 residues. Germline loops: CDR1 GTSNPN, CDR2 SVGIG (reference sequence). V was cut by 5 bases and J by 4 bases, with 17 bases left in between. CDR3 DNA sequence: TGTGCCTGGGCCCCACGAGGTTCGGGCACTGAAGCTTTCTTT. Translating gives CAWAPRGSGTEAFF.

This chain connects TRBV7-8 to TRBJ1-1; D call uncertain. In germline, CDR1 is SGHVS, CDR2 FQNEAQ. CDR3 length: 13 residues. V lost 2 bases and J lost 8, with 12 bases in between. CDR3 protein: CASSLMRAAEAFF. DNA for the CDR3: TGTGCCAGCAGCTTAATGCGGGCCGCCGAAGCTTTCTTT.

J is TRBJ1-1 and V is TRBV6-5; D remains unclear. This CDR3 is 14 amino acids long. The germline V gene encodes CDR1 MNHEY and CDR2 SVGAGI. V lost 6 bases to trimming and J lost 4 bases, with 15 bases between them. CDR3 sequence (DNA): TGTGCCAGCAGGCAAGCGAATAAAGGCACTGAAGCTTTCTTT. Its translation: CASRQANKGTEAFF.

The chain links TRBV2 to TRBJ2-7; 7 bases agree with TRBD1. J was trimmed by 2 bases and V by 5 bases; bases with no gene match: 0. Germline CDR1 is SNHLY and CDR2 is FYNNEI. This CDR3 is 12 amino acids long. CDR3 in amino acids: CASSQGAYEQYF. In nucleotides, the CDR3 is TGTGCCAGCAGTCAGGGGGCCTACGAGCAGTACTTC. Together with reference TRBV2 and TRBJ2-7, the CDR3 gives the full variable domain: EPEVTQTPSHQVTQMGQEVILRCVPISNHLYFYWYRQILGQKVEFLVSFYNNEISEKSEIFDDQFSVERPDGSNFTLKIRSTKLEDSAMYFCASSQGAYEQYFGPGTRLTVT.

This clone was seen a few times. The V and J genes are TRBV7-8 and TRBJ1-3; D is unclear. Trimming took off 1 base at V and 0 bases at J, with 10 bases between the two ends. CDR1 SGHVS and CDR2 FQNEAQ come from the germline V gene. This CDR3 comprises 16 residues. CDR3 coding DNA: TGTGCCAGCAGCTTAGATGTCCCCCGCTCTGGAAACACCATATATTTT. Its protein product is CASSLDVPRSGNTIYF.

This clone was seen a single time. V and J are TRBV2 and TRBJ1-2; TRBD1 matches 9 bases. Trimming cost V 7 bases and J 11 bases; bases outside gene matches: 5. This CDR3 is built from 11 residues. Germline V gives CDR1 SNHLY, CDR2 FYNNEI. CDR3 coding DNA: TGTGCCAGCAACCGACAGGGGGAATACACCTTC. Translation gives CASNRQGEYTF.

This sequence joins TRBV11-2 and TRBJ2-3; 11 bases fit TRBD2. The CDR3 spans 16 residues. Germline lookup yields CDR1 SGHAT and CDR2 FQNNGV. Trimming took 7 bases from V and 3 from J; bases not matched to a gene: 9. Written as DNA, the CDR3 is TGTGCCAGCAAAAACACGGCTAGCGGGGGGACAGATACGCAGTATTTT. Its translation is CASKNTASGGTDTQYF. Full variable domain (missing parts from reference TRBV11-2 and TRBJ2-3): EAGVAQSPRYKIIEKRQSVAFWCNPISGHATLYWYQQILGQGPKLLIQFQNNGVVDDSQLPKDRFSAERLKGVDSTLKIQPAKLEDSAVYLCASKNTASGGTDTQYFGPGTRLTVL.

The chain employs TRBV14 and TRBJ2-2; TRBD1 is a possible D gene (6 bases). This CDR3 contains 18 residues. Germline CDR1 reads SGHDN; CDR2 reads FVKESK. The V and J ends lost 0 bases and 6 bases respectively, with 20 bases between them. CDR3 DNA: TGTGCCAGCAGCCAAGATGGGGTCAGGGGACCGCGGCCCGGGGAGCTGTTTTTT. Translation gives CASSQDGVRGPRPGELFF.